The 25 T cell receptor beta chains given below trace back to one sample, sequenced in a study of CD8 T cells in Susac syndrome. RNA totalling about 0.45 to 1 ug underwent reverse transcription with random hexamers. Each CDR3 protein is one row after TCRdb ran MiXCR on the immunoSEQ multiplex PCR reads. This sample yields approximately 160,000 distinct CDR3 sequences, of which under 95% are seen a single time; 0.065% to 0.085% belongs to the top ten. The sequenced material came from CD4+ T cells from PBMCs. These receptors were collected from a human donor in good health.

The chain employs TRBV5-1 and TRBJ2-5; a weak D match, TRBD1 (5 bases). CDR3 length: 14 amino acids. V shed 4 bases and J shed 0 bases, with 10 bases lying between them. Germline CDR1 and CDR2: SGHRS and YFSETQ. CDR3 region: CASSPRTNQETQYF. In DNA, the CDR3 is TGCGCCAGCAGCCCCCGGACAAACCAAGAGACCCAGTACTTC.

The chain links TRBV6-2 or TRBV6-3 to TRBJ1-5; unclear D gene. The V gene lost 6 bases and the J gene lost 0 bases, with 12 bases spanning the gap. CDR1 is MNHEY and CDR2 is SVGEGT in the germline V gene. This CDR3 region has 15 residues. CDR3 amino acids: CASREGVYSNQPQHF. In DNA form, the CDR3 reads TGTGCCAGCAGGGAAGGCGTCTATAGCAATCAGCCCCAGCATTTT.

This clonotype was seen a single time. V is TRBV9 and J is TRBJ1-1; no firm D call. The CDR3 spans 13 residues. Germline V lookup: CDR1 SGDLS, CDR2 YYNGEE. V was cut by 4 bases and J by 4 bases, with 11 bases left in between. In DNA form, the CDR3 reads TGTGCCAGCAGCCTCGGCGGCAGCACTGAAGCTTTCTTT. Amino acid sequence: CASSLGGSTEAFF.

The rearrangement joins TRBV7-2 to TRBJ2-7; D ambiguous. CDR3 length: 14 residues. Trimming pared 1 base from V and 5 bases from J, leaving 12 bases between. Looked up from germline, CDR1 is SGHTA and CDR2 is FQGNSA. The DNA of the CDR3 is TGTGCCAGCAGCTTAGACCCCCTTGGCGACGAGCAGTACTTC. It translates to CASSLDPLGDEQYF.

This chain joins TRBV3-1 and TRBJ1-1; D possibly corresponds to TRBD1 (5 bases). The V gene lost 6 bases and the J gene lost 5 bases, with 16 bases spanning the gap. The length of the CDR3 is 14 residues. Germline CDR1 reads LGHDT; CDR2 reads YNNKEL (reference sequence). The CDR3 DNA reads as TGTGCCAGCAGTTCGAACTCGGGGGAAACTGAAGCTTTCTTT. This sequence encodes CASSSNSGETEAFF.

The V gene is TRBV7-2, the J gene TRBJ1-2, with 7 bases aligning to TRBD1. From germline, CDR1 is SGHTA and CDR2 FQGNSA. V was clipped by 5 bases and J by 8 bases; unmatched bases: 5. The CDR3 has 12 residues. As DNA, the CDR3 is TGTGCCAGCAGCATAACAGGGGTGGGCTACACCTTC. This translates into CASSITGVGYTF.

The V call is TRBV7-9, the J call TRBJ2-2, with D uncertain. Trimming cost V 4 bases and J 7 bases, with 10 bases left between them. The CDR3 length is 13 residues. CDR1 and CDR2 (germline): SEHNR, FQNEAQ (reference sequence). CDR3 residues: CASSSYTSGELFF. CDR3 bases: TGTGCCAGCAGCTCGTACACGAGCGGGGAGCTGTTTTTT.

This rearrangement joins TRBV6-1 to TRBJ2-7, with 7 positions matching TRBD1. The CDR3 contains 15 residues. Germline-derived CDR1 and CDR2 are MNHNS and SASEGT. With V trimmed by 6 bases and J by 2 bases, 10 bases remained unmatched. CDR3 nucleotides: TGTGCCAGCAGCCCAACTCGACAGGGCCCCTACGAGCAGTACTTC. Amino acid sequence: CASSPTRQGPYEQYF.

The chain has TRBV5-1 and TRBJ1-1; D not resolved. This CDR3 is built from 14 residues. The V end lost 0 bases, the J end lost 4 bases, and 10 bases lay between the germline ends. Germline V gives CDR1 SGHRS, CDR2 YFSETQ. The CDR3 protein is CASSLAGSPTEAFF. CDR3 coding DNA: TGCGCCAGCAGCTTGGCCGGGAGCCCCACTGAAGCTTTCTTT.

The V and J genes are TRBV18 and TRBJ2-3; TRBD2 aligns across 13 bases. Germline loops: CDR1 KGHSH, CDR2 LQKENI. The V and J ends lost 6 bases and 5 bases, in that order; junction bases with no gene match: 5. CDR3 size: 15 residues. CDR3 bases: TGTGCCAGCTCCCCCGGACTAGCGGGGGTAGATACGCAGTATTTT. Residues: CASSPGLAGVDTQYF.

The chain joins TRBV2 to TRBJ2-4; D is perhaps TRBD1 or TRBD2 (5 bases each). Per germline, CDR1 SNHLY and CDR2 FYNNEI. Trimming shortened V by 7 bases and J by 0 bases, and 13 bases separated the two germline ends. The CDR3 runs 15 residues. The CDR3 DNA is TGTGCCAGCATCGGGGCAGAAATAGCCAAAAACATTCAGTACTTC. This gives the protein CASIGAEIAKNIQYF.

This chain uses TRBV20-1 with TRBJ2-5, with D possibly TRBD1 on 5 matching bases. V lost 0 bases to trimming and J lost 2 bases, with 13 bases between them. The CDR3 runs to 15 residues. Per germline, CDR1 DFQATT and CDR2 SNEGSKA (reference sequence). CDR3 region: CSAREGMTVQETQYF. In nucleotides, the CDR3 is TGCAGTGCTAGAGAGGGGATGACAGTACAAGAGACCCAGTACTTC.

V and J are TRBV6-5 and TRBJ2-1, with D possibly being TRBD2 (6 bases). With 3 bases removed from V and 0 bases from J, the gap between germline ends came to 9 bases. CDR1 and CDR2 (germline): MNHEY, SVGAGI. The CDR3 loop spans 15 amino acids. The CDR3 DNA reads as TGTGCCAGCAGTTATGGGGGGAGCTCCTACAATGAGCAGTTCTTC. Translation: CASSYGGSSYNEQFF.

V usage is TRBV4-1 and J usage is TRBJ2-5; 7 nucleotides match TRBD1. The CDR3 length is 18 residues. V shed 0 bases, J shed 1 base, and the junction held 11 bases outside the gene matches. Germline assignment: CDR1 MGHRA and CDR2 YSYEKL. CDR3 coding DNA: TGCGCCAGCAGCCAAGACCGAAGGCTGGGACAGATCCAAGAGACCCAGTACTTC. Translated, it gives CASSQDRRLGQIQETQYF.

V gene TRBV4-1 combines with J gene TRBJ2-1, with TRBD2 matching 12 bases. The CDR3 is made up of 16 amino acids. With 1 base clipped from V and 9 bases from J, the junction kept 7 bases outside the gene matches. The germline V gene encodes CDR1 MGHRA and CDR2 YSYEKL. The DNA for the CDR3 is TGCGCCAGCAGCCAAGGGACTAGCGGGGCGAGGGTTGAGCAGTTCTTC. Its translation: CASSQGTSGARVEQFF.

The CDR3 nucleotides are TGCAGTGCCGTGGGTAGGGGCGGCGAAAAACTGTTTTTT. It translates to CSAVGRGGEKLFF. The chain carries TRBV20-1 and TRBJ1-4; maybe TRBD1 (5 bases). Germline V gene data show CDR1 as DFQATT and CDR2 as SNEGSKA (reference sequence). Trimming took 6 bases from V and 8 from J, leaving 16 bases between them. CDR3 length: 13 amino acids.

The chain is built from TRBV29-1 and TRBJ1-1; weak D call: TRBD1 (6 bases). V lost 7 bases, J lost 1 base, and 10 bases lay in between. Germline CDR1 reads SQVTM; CDR2 reads ANQGSEA. The CDR3 consists of 12 residues. The chain's CDR3 is CSAGQTNTEAFF. The CDR3 DNA reads TGCAGCGCCGGACAGACGAACACTGAAGCTTTCTTT.

The rearrangement joins TRBV12-5 to TRBJ2-3, with TRBD2 matching 10 bases. With 7 bases clipped from V and 6 bases from J, the junction kept 10 bases outside the gene matches. Germline loops: CDR1 LGHNT, CDR2 FRNRAP. This CDR3 spans 15 amino acids. The CDR3 is CASAQRAGGVDTQYF. The DNA of the CDR3 is TGTGCTAGTGCCCAGAGAGCGGGGGGGGTGGATACGCAGTATTTT.

The chain uses TRBV3-1 and TRBJ1-4, with 9 bases that match TRBD1. J was trimmed by 7 bases and V by 4 bases; bases with no gene match: 4. The CDR3 covers 14 residues. The V gene's germline CDR1 is LGHDT and CDR2 YNNKEL (reference sequence). The chain's CDR3 is CASSLGTGSEKLFF. The CDR3 region has the DNA TGTGCCAGCAGCCTCGGGACAGGGTCTGAAAAACTGTTTTTT.

This chain links TRBV7-2 with TRBJ1-1; D is ambiguous. The germline gives CDR1 SGHTA, CDR2 FQGNSA. CDR3 length: 14 residues. Trimming removed 5 bases from V and 4 bases from J, with 14 bases in between. Written as DNA, the CDR3 is TGTGCCAGCAGCAGAGGAGGGTCGGTCACTGAAGCTTTCTTT. Its translation: CASSRGGSVTEAFF.

This chain uses TRBV5-6 with TRBJ1-1; D uncertain. The length of the CDR3 is 13 residues. The germline V gene has CDR1 SGHDT and CDR2 YYEEEE. V shed 0 bases and J shed 4 bases, with 7 bases lying between them. The CDR3: CASSLGLVTEAFF. The CDR3 DNA reads TGTGCCAGCAGCTTGGGGCTGGTCACTGAAGCTTTCTTT.

The V gene is TRBV9, the J gene TRBJ2-3, with 11 bases that match TRBD2. The CDR3 totals 15 residues. The junction had 6 bases not matched to a gene; V was cut back by 5 bases and J by 4 bases. Germline V lookup: CDR1 SGDLS, CDR2 YYNGEE. The DNA for the CDR3 is TGTGCCAGCAGTGATATAGCGGGAGGGCCAGATACGCAGTATTTT. Translation: CASSDIAGGPDTQYF.

The chain is built from TRBV4-1 and TRBJ2-5; perhaps TRBD1 as D (5 bases). V shed 0 bases and J shed 4 bases, with 15 bases lying between them. CDR3 length equals 16 residues. The germline V gene has CDR1 MGHRA and CDR2 YSYEKL. The CDR3 coding sequence is TGCGCCAGCAGCCAAGATCTCAATGGGGCAGGAGAGACCCAGTACTTC. Residues: CASSQDLNGAGETQYF.

V usage is TRBV7-8 and J usage is TRBJ2-2, with 10 bases identical to TRBD2. Germline V gives CDR1 SGHVS, CDR2 FQNEAQ. The CDR3 runs 15 residues. With 2 bases clipped from V and 5 bases from J, the junction kept 2 bases outside the gene matches. The CDR3 loop reads CASSLRAGGTGELFF. DNA for the CDR3: TGTGCCAGCAGCTTACGAGCGGGGGGGACCGGGGAGCTGTTTTTT.

The V and J genes are TRBV12-3 or TRBV12-4 and TRBJ1-1; D may be TRBD1 (6 bases). The V end was cut by 3 bases, the J end by 7 bases, with 9 bases between. This CDR3 is built from 12 residues. CDR3 coding DNA: TGTGCCAGCAGTTTCGGACAGTATGAAGCTTTCTTT. Translated: CASSFGQYEAFF.